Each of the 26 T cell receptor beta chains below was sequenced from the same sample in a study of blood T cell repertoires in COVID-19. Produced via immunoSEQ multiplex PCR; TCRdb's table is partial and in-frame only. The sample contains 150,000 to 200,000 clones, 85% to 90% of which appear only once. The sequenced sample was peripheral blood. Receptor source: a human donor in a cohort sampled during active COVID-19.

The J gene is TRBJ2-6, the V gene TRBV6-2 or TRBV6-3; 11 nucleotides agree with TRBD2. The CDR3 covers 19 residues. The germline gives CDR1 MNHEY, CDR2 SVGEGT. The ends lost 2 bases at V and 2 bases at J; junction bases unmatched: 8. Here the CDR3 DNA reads TGTGCCAGCAGTTACCCAACTAGCGGGAGAGGTGCTGGGGCCAACGTCCTGACTTTC. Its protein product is CASSYPTSGRGAGANVLTF.

In nucleotides, the CDR3 is TGCGCCAGCAGCCAAGCCGGCGCCTCGGGGAGCTATGGCTACACCTTC. It encodes CASSQAGASGSYGYTF. The chain recombines TRBV4-1 with TRBJ1-2; D is unclear. In germline, CDR1 is MGHRA, CDR2 YSYEKL. The CDR3 spans 16 residues. The germline V and J ends were trimmed by 1 base and 4 bases, with 16 bases remaining between them.

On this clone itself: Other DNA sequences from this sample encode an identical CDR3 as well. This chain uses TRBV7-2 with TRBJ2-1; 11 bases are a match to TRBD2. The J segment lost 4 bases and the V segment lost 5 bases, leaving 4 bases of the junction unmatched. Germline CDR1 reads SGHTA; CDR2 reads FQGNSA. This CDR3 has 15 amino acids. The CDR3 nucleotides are TGTGCCAGCAGCCCCCGGACTAGCGGGTACAATGAGCAGTTCTTC. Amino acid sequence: CASSPRTSGYNEQFF.

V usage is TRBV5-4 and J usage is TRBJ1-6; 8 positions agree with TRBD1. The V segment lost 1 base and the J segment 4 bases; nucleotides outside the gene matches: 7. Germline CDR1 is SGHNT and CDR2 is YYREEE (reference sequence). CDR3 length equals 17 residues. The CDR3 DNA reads TGTGCCAGCAGCTTGATGACAGGGGCCCCTTATAATTCACCCCTCCACTTT. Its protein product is CASSLMTGAPYNSPLHF. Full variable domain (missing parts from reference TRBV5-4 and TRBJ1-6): ETGVTQSPTHLIKTRGQQVTLRCSSQSGHNTVSWYQQALGQGPQFIFQYYREEENGRGNFPPRFSGLQFPNYSSELNVNALELDDSALYLCASSLMTGAPYNSPLHFGNGTRLTVT.

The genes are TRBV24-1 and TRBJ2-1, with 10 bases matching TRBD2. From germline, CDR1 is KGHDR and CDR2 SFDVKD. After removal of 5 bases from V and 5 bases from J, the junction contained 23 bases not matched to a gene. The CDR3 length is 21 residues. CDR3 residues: CATSAWRGGAGGPDGNNEQFF. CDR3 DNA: TGTGCCACCAGTGCCTGGCGGGGGGGAGCGGGAGGGCCGGATGGGAACAATGAGCAGTTCTTC.

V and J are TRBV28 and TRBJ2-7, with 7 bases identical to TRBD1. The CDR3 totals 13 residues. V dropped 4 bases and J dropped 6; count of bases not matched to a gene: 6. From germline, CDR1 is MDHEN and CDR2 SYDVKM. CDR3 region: CASSSTGAGEQYF. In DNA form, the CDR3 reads TGTGCCAGCAGTTCTACAGGGGCGGGCGAGCAGTACTTC.

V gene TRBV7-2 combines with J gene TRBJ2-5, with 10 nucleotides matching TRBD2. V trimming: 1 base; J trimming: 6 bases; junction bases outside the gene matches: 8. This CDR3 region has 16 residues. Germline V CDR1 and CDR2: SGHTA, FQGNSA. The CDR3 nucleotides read TGTGCCAGCAGCTTAGTTGGTAGCGGGGGGTCACAGACCCAGTACTTC. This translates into CASSLVGSGGSQTQYF.

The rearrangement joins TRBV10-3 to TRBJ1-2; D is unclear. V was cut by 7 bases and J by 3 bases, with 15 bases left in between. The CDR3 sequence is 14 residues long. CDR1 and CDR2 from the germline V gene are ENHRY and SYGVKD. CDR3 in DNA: TGTGCCATCAAGACCGGTCCGGGTCACTATGGCTACACCTTC. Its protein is CAIKTGPGHYGYTF.

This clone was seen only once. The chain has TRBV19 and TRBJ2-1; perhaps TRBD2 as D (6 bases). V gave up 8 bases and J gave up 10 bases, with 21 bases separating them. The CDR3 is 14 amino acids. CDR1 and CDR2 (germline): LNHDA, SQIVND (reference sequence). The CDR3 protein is CASRGGGNAGEQFF. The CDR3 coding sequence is TGTGCCAGTCGGGGTGGAGGGAATGCGGGCGAGCAGTTCTTC.

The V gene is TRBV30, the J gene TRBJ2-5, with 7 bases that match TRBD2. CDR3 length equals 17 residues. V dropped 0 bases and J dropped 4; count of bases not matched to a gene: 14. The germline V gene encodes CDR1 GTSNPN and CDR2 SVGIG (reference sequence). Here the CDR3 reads CAWSVHQGGVGGETQYF. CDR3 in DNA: TGTGCCTGGAGTGTACATCAGGGAGGGGTTGGTGGAGAGACCCAGTACTTC.

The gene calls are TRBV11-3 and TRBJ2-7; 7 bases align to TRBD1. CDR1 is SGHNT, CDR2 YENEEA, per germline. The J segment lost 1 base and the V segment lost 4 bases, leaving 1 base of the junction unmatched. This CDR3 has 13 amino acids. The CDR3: CASSSGQSYEQYF. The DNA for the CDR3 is TGTGCCAGCAGCTCGGGACAGTCCTACGAGCAGTACTTC.

The CDR3 loop reads CASSGSRGRRGEAFF. CDR3 nucleotide sequence: TGTGCCAGCAGTGGATCAAGGGGGCGCCGGGGTGAAGCTTTCTTT. The chain has TRBV27 and TRBJ1-1, with 7 nucleotides matching TRBD1. The CDR3 consists of 15 residues. Germline lookup yields CDR1 MNHEY and CDR2 SMNVEV (reference sequence). V lost 5 bases and J lost 7; bases outside the gene matches: 13.

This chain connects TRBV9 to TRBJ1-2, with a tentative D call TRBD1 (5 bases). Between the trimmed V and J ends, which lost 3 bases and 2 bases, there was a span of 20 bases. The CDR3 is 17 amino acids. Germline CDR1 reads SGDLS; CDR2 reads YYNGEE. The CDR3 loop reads CASSETPGGERNYGYTF. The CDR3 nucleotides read TGTGCCAGCAGCGAGACGCCCGGGGGAGAGCGAAACTATGGCTACACCTTC.

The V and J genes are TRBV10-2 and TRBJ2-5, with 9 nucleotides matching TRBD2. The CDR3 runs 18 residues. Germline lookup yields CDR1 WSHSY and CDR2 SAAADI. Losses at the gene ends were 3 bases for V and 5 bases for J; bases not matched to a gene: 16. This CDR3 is CASSDGLERGDSRETQYF. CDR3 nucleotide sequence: TGCGCCAGCAGTGACGGGTTGGAGCGGGGGGACTCGAGGGAGACCCAGTACTTC.

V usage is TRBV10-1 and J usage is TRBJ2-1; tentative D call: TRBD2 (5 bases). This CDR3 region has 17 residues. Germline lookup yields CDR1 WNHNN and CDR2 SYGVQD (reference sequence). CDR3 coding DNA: TGCGCTTGCGACACCCCCCGGGATGGGGTCACCTACAATGAGCAGTTCTTC. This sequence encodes CACDTPRDGVTYNEQFF.

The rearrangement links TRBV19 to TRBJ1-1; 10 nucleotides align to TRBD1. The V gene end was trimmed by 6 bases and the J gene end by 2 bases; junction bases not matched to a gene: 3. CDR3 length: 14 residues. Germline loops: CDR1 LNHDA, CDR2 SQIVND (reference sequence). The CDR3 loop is CASRGQGRNTEAFF. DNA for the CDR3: TGTGCCAGTAGGGGACAGGGGCGTAACACTGAAGCTTTCTTT.

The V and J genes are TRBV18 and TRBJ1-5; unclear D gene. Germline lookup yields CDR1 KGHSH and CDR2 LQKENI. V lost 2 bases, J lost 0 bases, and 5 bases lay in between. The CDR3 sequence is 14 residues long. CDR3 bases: TGTGCCAGCTCACCAGTACATAGCAATCAGCCCCAGCATTTT. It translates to CASSPVHSNQPQHF.

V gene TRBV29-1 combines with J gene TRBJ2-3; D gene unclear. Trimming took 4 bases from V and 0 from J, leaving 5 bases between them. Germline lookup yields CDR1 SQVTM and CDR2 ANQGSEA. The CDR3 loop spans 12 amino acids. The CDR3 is CSVASSTDTQYF. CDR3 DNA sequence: TGCAGCGTTGCGTCTAGCACAGATACGCAGTATTTT.

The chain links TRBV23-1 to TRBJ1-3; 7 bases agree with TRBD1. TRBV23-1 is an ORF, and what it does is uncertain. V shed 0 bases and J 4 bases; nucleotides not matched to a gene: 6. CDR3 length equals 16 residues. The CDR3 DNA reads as TGCGCCAGCAGTCAATCGCCAGGGGGAGCCGGAAACACCATATATTTT. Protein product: CASSQSPGGAGNTIYF.

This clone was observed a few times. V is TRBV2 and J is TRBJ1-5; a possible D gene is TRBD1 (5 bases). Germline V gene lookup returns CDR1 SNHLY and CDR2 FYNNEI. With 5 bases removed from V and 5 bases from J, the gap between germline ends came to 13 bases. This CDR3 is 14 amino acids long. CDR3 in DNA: TGTGCCAGCAGTCCCATGCAGGGCGATCAGCCCCAGCATTTT. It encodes CASSPMQGDQPQHF. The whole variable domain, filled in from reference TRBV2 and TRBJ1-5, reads EPEVTQTPSHQVTQMGQEVILRCVPISNHLYFYWYRQILGQKVEFLVSFYNNEISEKSEIFDDQFSVERPDGSNFTLKIRSTKLEDSAMYFCASSPMQGDQPQHFGDGTRLSIL.

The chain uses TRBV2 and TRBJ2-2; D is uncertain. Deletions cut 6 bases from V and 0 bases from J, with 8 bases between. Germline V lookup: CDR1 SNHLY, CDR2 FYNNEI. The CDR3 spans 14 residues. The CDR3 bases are TGTGCCAGCAGAGAGAGCGCGAACACCGGGGAGCTGTTTTTT. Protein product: CASRESANTGELFF.

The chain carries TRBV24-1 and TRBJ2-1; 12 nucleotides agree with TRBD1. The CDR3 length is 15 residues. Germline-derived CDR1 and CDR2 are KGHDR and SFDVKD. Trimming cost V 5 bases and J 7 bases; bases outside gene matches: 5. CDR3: CATSVGTGGLNEQFF. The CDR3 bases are TGTGCCACCAGTGTAGGGACAGGGGGCTTGAATGAGCAGTTCTTC.

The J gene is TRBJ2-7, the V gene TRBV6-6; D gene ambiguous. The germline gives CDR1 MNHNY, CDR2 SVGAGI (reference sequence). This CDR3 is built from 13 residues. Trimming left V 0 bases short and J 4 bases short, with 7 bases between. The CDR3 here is CASSYSTRYEQYF. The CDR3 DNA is TGTGCCAGCAGTTACTCGACCAGGTACGAGCAGTACTTC.

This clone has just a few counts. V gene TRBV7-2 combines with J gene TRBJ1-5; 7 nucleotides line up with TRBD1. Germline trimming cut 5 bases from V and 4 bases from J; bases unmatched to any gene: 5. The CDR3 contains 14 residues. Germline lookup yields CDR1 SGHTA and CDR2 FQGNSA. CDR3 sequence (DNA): TGTGCCAGCAGCGCCGGACAGGTTAATCAGCCCCAGCATTTT. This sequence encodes CASSAGQVNQPQHF.

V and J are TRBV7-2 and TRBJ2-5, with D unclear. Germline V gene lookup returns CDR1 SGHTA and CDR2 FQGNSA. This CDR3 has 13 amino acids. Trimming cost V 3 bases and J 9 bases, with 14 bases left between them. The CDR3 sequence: CASSFALPTAQYF. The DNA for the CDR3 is TGTGCCAGCAGCTTTGCTCTCCCAACGGCCCAGTACTTC.

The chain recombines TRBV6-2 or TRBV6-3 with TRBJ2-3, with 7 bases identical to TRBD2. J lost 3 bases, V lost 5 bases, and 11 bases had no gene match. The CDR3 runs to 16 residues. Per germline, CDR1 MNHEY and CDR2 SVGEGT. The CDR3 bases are TGTGCCAGCAGTCGTGAGGGGAGGGCCCGTACAGATACGCAGTATTTT. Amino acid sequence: CASSREGRARTDTQYF.